This entry features one TCR beta chain sequence. Its antigen is still unknown. The sample is drawn from a study of response to subunit inactivated influenza vaccine. Study-level points and caveats: Only a handful of new T cells, the authors suggested, are recruited with each seasonal influenza vaccination.

CDR3 length: 16 amino acids. Trimming removed 0 bases at V and 2 bases at J, with 13 bases between. Looked up from germline, CDR1 is SGHRS and CDR2 is YFSETQ. A single record per CDR3 protein comes from TCRdb applying MiXCR to the RT-PCR reads. Among 500,000 or so distinct CDR3 sequences listed, about 10% were seen once. The chain is built from TRBV5-1 and TRBJ2-3; TRBD2 might be the D (6 bases). This TCR came from a man aged 50 to 59 who received an inactivated influenza vaccine. The sample was PBMCs from blood, taken 45 days after vaccination. CDR3 in DNA: TGCGCCAGCAGCTTGGGGCTAGCGAAGCTCACAGATACGCAGTATTTT. It yields the protein CASSLGLAKLTDTQYF.